This T cell receptor (beta chain) was sequenced during a study of cytomegalovirus exposure and HLA in healthy donors. PCR was performed using 60 Vbeta and 13 Jbeta primers. TCRdb's copy holds only in-frame clones and misses some; the assay was immunoSEQ multiplex PCR. The table shows about 78,000 clones, with 55% to 75% occurring only once. In regard to this clone: What it binds is not known.

Findings of the study overall: There were a few CMV-associated chains whose specificity for CMV antigens was confirmed in vitro.

CDR3 length: 18 residues. Germline trimming cut 2 bases from V and 3 bases from J; bases unmatched to any gene: 15. Germline V gene sequence: CDR1 MNHEY, CDR2 SMNVEV (reference sequence). The sequence came from a man aged 25 to 40 in good health and CMV-seropositive. Sequenced sample: PBMCs. The chain recombines TRBV27 with TRBJ2-7; 8 positions agree with TRBD2. CDR3 nucleotides: TGTGCCAGCAGTTTAAGTCAACCCCCGGGAGGGTCCCTCTACGAGCAGTACTTC. It specifies CASSLSQPPGGSLYEQYF.